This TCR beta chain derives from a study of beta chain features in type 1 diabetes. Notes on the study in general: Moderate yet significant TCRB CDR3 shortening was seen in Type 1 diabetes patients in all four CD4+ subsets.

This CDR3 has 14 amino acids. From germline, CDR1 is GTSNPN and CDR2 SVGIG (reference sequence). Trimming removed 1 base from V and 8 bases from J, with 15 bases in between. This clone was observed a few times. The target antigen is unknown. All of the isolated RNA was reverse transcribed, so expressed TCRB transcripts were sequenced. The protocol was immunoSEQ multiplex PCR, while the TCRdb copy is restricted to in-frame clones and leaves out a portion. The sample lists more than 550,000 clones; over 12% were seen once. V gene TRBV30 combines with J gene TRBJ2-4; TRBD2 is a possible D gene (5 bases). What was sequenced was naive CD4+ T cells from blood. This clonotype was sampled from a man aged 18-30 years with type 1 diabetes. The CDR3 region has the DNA TGTGCCTGGAGTGCGACACCACTGGAGGACATTCAGTACTTC. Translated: CAWSATPLEDIQYF.